The rows below give T cell receptor beta chains drawn from one sample of a study of T cell responses to AZD1222 COVID-19 vaccine. Libraries were prepared by immunoSEQ multiplex PCR; TCRdb keeps only in-frame clonotypes and omits some of them. Here the sample spans about 160,000 clones, under 95% being singletons. Sample: peripheral blood, taken 28 days after the second AZD1222 dose. The receptors were sampled from an adult who received the AZD1222 COVID-19 vaccine. Each CDR3 is given with its conserved first and last residue. D genes are given only for firm matches. Clone size appears in some rows only: once, few, many, or a class for an expanded clone.

>NA|TRBV9|TRBJ1-3|NA
CASSVDPSSGNTIYF
TGTGCCAGCAGCGTAGATCCGAGCTCTGGAAACACCATATATTTT
>NA|TRBV10-2|TRBJ2-2|NA
CASRALEGPNTGELFF
TGCGCCAGCAGGGCCCTTGAGGGACCGAACACCGGGGAGCTGTTTTTT
>NA|TRBV28|TRBJ2-6|NA
CASSSLFSSGANVLTF
TGTGCCAGCAGTTCCCTGTTTAGCTCTGGGGCCAACGTCCTGACTTTC
>NA|TRBV29-1|TRBJ2-7|NA
CSVGWRGLAAEQYF
TGCAGCGTTGGGTGGCGGGGACTCGCCGCCGAGCAGTACTTC
>NA|TRBV14|TRBJ1-2|NA
CASSRGGLGYGYTF
TGTGCCAGCAGCCGGGGGGGGCTTGGCTATGGCTACACCTTC
>TRBD2|TRBV27|TRBJ2-3|NA
CASSSQLAGGPSSTDTQYF
TGTGCCAGCAGTTCCCAACTAGCGGGAGGGCCCTCTAGCACAGATACGCAGTATTTT
>NA|TRBV10-3|TRBJ2-1|NA
CAISGTSESFGEQFF
TGTGCCATCAGCGGGACATCCGAGTCGTTCGGTGAGCAGTTCTTC
>NA|TRBV30|TRBJ1-2|NA
CAWSVGPTNGYTF
TGTGCCTGGAGTGTAGGCCCCACGAATGGCTACACCTTC
>TRBD2|TRBV5-1|TRBJ2-7|NA
CASSLGTSGRTEQYF
TGCGCCAGCAGCCTAGGGACTAGCGGAAGGACCGAGCAGTACTTC
>NA|TRBV27|TRBJ1-5|NA
CASSLAGAMLSNQPQHF
TGTGCCAGCAGTTTAGCAGGGGCGATGCTAAGCAATCAGCCCCAGCATTTT
>TRBD1|TRBV6-5|TRBJ2-7|NA
CASSSAGTGPPYEQYF
TGTGCCAGCAGTTCTGCCGGGACAGGGCCCCCCTACGAGCAGTACTTC
>NA|TRBV6-2/TRBV6-3|TRBJ2-5|NA
CASSYGRETQYF
TGTGCCAGCAGTTACGGGCGGGAGACCCAGTACTTC
>NA|TRBV4-1|TRBJ2-4|NA
CASSEGPGGRGGIQYF
TGCGCCAGCAGCGAGGGGCCCGGGGGACGAGGTGGCATTCAGTACTTC
>NA|TRBV28|TRBJ2-7|NA
CASSFPQQRYYEQYF
TGTGCCAGCAGTTTCCCACAACAGCGCTACTACGAGCAGTACTTC
>TRBD1|TRBV10-1|TRBJ1-1|NA
CASSLGGATEAFF
TGCGCCAGCAGTTTAGGGGGCGCGACTGAAGCTTTCTTT
>NA|TRBV27|TRBJ2-7|NA
CASSLSVGSHEQYF
TGTGCCAGCAGTTTATCGGTTGGATCCCACGAGCAGTACTTC
>TRBD1|TRBV27|TRBJ1-6|NA
CASSPSDRGSYNSPLHF
TGTGCCAGCAGTCCATCGGACAGGGGCTCCTATAATTCACCCCTCCACTTT
>NA|TRBV5-6|TRBJ1-4|NA
CASSWGSRDEKLFF
TGTGCCAGCAGCTGGGGATCTAGGGATGAAAAACTGTTTTTT
>TRBD2|TRBV9|TRBJ2-1|NA
CASSGSGLSYNEQFF
TGTGCCAGCAGCGGTAGCGGGCTCTCCTACAATGAGCAGTTCTTC
>NA|TRBV27|TRBJ2-7|NA
CASSRNGDYEQYF
TGTGCCAGCAGTAGGAACGGAGACTACGAGCAGTACTTC
>TRBD1|TRBV19|TRBJ1-1|NA
CASSLFRDRGTEAFF
TGTGCCAGTAGTCTCTTCCGGGACAGGGGCACTGAAGCTTTCTTT
>TRBD1|TRBV30|TRBJ1-5|NA
CAWSVNGQGGQPQHF
TGTGCCTGGAGTGTCAACGGACAGGGGGGTCAGCCCCAGCATTTT
>NA|TRBV5-1|TRBJ1-6|NA
CASSLDGTAYNSPLHF
TGCGCCAGCAGCTTGGATGGGACGGCTTATAATTCACCCCTCCACTTT
>NA|TRBV4-1|TRBJ1-3|NA
CASSQTPGRRNTIYF
TGCGCCAGCAGCCAAACCCCGGGACGAAGAAACACCATATATTTT
>TRBD2|TRBV7-7|TRBJ2-3|NA
CASSLGLAGGSDTQYF
TGTGCCAGCAGCTTAGGCCTAGCGGGAGGGTCAGATACGCAGTATTTT
>NA|TRBV30|TRBJ1-2|NA
CAREYRESGYGYTF
TGTGCCAGGGAATACAGGGAAAGTGGATATGGCTACACCTTC
>NA|TRBV6-1|TRBJ1-5|NA
CASSDQRVQPQHF
TGTGCCAGCAGTGATCAACGGGTTCAGCCCCAGCATTTT
>NA|TRBV7-8|TRBJ1-5|once
CASSSQGYLPQHF
TGTGCCAGCAGCTCCCAGGGATATCTGCCCCAGCATTTT